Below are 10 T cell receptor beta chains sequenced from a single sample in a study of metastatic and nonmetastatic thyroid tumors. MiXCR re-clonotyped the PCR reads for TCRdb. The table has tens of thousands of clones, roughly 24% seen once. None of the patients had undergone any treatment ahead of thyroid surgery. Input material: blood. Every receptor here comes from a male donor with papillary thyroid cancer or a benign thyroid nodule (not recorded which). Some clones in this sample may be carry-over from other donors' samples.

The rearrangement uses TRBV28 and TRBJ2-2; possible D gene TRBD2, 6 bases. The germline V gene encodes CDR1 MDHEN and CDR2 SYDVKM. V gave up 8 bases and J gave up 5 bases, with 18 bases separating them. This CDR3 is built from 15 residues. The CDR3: CASGYIGSGTGELFF. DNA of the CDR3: TGTGCCAGCGGGTATATCGGCAGCGGGACCGGGGAGCTGTTTTTT.

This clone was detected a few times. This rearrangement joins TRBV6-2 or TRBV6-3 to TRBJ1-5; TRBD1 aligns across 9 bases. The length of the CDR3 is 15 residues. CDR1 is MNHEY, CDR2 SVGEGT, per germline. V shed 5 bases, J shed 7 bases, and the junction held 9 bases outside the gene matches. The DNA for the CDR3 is TGTGCCAGCAGTCCTGTACAGGGGGCAGGGCAGCCCCAGCATTTT. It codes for CASSPVQGAGQPQHF.

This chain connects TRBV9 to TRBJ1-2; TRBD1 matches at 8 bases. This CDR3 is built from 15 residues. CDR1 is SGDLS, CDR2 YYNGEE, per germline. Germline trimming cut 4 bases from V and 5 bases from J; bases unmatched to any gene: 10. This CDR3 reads CASSPRTGFLYGYTF. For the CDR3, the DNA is TGTGCCAGCAGCCCTCGGACAGGGTTTTTGTATGGCTACACCTTC.

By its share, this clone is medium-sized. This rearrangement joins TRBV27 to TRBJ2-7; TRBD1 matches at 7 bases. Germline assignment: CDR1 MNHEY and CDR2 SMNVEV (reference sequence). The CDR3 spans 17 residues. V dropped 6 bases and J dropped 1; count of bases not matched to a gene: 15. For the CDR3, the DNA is TGTGCCAGCAGCCCATTTGGGGACAGCTTCAGTTCCTACGAGCAGTACTTC. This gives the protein CASSPFGDSFSSYEQYF.

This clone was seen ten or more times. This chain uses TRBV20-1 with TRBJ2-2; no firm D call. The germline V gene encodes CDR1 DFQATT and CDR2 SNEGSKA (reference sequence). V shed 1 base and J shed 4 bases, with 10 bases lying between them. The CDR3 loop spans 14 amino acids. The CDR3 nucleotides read TGCAGTGCTAGAGTAGGTGGAAGCACCGGGGAGCTGTTTTTT. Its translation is CSARVGGSTGELFF.

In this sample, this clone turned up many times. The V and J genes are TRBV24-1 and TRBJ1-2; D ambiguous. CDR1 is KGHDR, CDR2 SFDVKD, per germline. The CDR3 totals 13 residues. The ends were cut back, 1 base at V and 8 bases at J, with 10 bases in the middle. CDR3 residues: CATSDFGRGGYTF. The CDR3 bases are TGTGCCACCAGTGATTTTGGGCGGGGAGGCTACACCTTC.

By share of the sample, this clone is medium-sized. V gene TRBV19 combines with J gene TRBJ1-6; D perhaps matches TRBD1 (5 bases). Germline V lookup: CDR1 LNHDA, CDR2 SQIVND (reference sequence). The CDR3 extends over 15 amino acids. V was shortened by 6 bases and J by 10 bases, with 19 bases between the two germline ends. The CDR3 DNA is TGTGCCAGTAGCCAAACCAGGGCCCTGGAATCACCCCTCCACTTT. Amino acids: CASSQTRALESPLHF.

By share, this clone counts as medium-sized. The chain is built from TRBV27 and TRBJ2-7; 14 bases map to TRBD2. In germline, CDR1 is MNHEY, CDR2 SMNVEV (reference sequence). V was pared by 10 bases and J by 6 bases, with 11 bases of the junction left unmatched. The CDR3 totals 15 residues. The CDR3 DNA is TGTGCCACCAAGGGACTAGCGGGAGTTCAAGGCGAGCAGTACTTC. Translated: CATKGLAGVQGEQYF.

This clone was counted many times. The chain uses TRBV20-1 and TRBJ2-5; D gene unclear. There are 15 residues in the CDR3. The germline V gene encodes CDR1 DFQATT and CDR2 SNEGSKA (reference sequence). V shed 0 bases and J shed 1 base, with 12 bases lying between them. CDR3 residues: CSARDPTDPQETQYF. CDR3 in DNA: TGCAGTGCTAGAGACCCCACTGACCCCCAAGAGACCCAGTACTTC.

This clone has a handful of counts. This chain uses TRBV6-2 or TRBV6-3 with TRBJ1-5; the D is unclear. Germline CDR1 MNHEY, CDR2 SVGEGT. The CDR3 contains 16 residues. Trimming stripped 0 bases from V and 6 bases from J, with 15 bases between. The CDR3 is CASSYSAGNPSQPQHF. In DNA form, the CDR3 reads TGTGCCAGCAGTTACTCGGCCGGGAATCCGTCTCAGCCCCAGCATTTT.